This is a list of T cell receptor beta chains from one sample in a study of CD8+CD57+ T cells in acquired aplastic anemia. In TCRdb, the reads were re-called with MiXCR into one record per CDR3 protein. The profile covers 200,000 to 250,000 distinct CDR3 sequences, with around 45% appearing a single time and 7.8% taken by the ten largest. The material sequenced was sorted CD4+, CD8+, or CD8+CD57+ T cells (not recorded which) from PBMCs. The receptors shown here come from a human donor with aplastic anemia. Both conserved end residues are part of each CDR3. Not all rows give a size; the values are once, few, many and, for expanded clones, a class.

TRBJ1-1 | - | TRBV3-1 | CASSPEGQGRTEAFF
TRBJ2-1 | - | TRBV12-3/TRBV12-4 | CASSDRGGEQFF
TRBJ2-7 | - | TRBV7-3 | CASSLWRGHEQYF
TRBJ1-1 | - | TRBV15 | CATSRDLGTNTEAFF
TRBJ2-5 | - | TRBV7-9 | CASSTTTYQETQYF
TRBJ2-3 | - | TRBV2 | CASSLVVYPGLASDTQYF
TRBJ2-1 | - | TRBV10-3 | CAIQGGGPHNEQFF
TRBJ2-2 | many | TRBV11-3 | CASSSGQQGAAGELFF
TRBJ1-1 | - | TRBV20-1 | CSARPTTEAFF
TRBJ1-5 | many | TRBV13 | CASSEAGTGGNQPQHF
TRBJ2-2 | many | TRBV9 | CASSVSLESGTGELFF
TRBJ1-2 | few | TRBV6-5 | CASSSGQGVYYGYTF
TRBJ2-3 | - | TRBV7-9 | CASSLDSRTSTDTQYF
TRBJ1-1 | - | TRBV24-1 | CATSEEDTEAFF
TRBJ1-2 | few | TRBV4-2 | CASSQEVVGFSGFYGYTF
TRBJ1-4 | many | TRBV6-6 | CASSGQEKLFF
TRBJ2-6 | few | TRBV11-2 | CASSLEQGGNVLTF
TRBJ1-2 | - | TRBV6-5 | CASSYSIRQGGNYGYTF
TRBJ2-7 | - | TRBV20-1 | CSARVRDPRSYEQYF
TRBJ1-4 | many | TRBV20-1 | CSARDLRTTNEKLFF
TRBJ2-7 | - | TRBV10-3 | CAISEIGGQGSEQYF
TRBJ2-2 | - | TRBV9 | CASSGHSSGANTGELFF
TRBJ1-1 | - | TRBV20-1 | CSARDNLGRNTEAFF
TRBJ1-2 | many | TRBV7-9 | CASSPKGQLSVYGYTF
TRBJ1-2 | - | TRBV25-1 | CASSWQGANYGYTF
TRBJ2-7 | - | TRBV10-3 | CAITPGPDRGHEQYF
TRBJ2-3 | few | TRBV6-4 | CASSEQGRGTDTQYF
TRBJ2-7 | many | TRBV19 | CASNGARGSEQYF
TRBJ2-1 | few | TRBV7-7 | CASSSTPGSEQFF
TRBJ2-7 | few | TRBV2 | CASRAGQGAYEQYF